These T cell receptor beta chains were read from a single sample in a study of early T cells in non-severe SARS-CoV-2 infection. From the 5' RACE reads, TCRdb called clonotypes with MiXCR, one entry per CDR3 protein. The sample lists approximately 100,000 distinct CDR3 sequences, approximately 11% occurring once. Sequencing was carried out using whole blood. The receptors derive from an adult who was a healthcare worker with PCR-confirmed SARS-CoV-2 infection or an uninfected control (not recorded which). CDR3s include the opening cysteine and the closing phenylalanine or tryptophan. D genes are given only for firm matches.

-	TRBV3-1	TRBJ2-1	CASSQGVGRNNEQFF
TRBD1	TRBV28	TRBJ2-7	CASGDRGKYEQYF
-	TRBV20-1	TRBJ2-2	CSARSSSGELFF
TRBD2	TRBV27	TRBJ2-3	CASSSSSGLDTQYF
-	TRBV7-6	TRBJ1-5	CATSGAPNQPQHF
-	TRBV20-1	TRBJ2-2	CSAPRRGKLTGELFF
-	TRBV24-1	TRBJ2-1	CATSEGLSYNEQFF
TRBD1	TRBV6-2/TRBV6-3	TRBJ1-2	CASSFGTGNLGGYTF
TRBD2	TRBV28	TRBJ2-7	CASSLIAGAANEQYF
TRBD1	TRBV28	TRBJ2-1	CASSFSPRTGSHNEQFF
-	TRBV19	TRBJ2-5	CASCGTNRETQYF
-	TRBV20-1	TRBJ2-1	CSARDSRIAVYNEQFF
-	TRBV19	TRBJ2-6	CASSAAGYGVSGANVLTF
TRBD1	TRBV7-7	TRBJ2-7	CASSTYRDSYEQYF
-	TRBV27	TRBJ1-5	CASSPFGYNQPQHF
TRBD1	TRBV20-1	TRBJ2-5	CSALPDRGQKETQYF
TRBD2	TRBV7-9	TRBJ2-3	CASSRTSGRSTDTQYF
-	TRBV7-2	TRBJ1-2	CASSLGNLWGYGYTF
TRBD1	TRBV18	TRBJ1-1	CVSSPPGQAEAFF
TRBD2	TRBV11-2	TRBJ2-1	CASSSGLAGRSSYNEQFF
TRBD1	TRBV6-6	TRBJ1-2	CASSYSEGAHYGYTF
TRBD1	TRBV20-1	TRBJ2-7	CSAKGTGAIYEQYF
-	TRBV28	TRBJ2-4	CASSLTGLTKKNIQYF
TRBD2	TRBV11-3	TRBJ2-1	CASSQGLAGGLTNEQFF
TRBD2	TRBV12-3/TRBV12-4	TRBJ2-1	CASSFISGGAYEQFF
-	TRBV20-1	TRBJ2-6	CSAEDSLLSGANVLTF
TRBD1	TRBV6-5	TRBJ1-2	CASSRDRLSYGYTF
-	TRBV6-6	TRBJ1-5	CASSSRDLLAHQPQHF
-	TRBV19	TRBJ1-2	CASSIPGLSSYGYTF
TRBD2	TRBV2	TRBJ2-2	CASSETSGRGELFF
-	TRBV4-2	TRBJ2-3	CASSLGPGTDTQYF
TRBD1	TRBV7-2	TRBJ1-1	CASSLMGTAFEAFF
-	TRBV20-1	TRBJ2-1	CSALGQVFNEQFF
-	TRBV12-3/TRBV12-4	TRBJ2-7	CASSLQGSYEQYF
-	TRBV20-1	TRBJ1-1	CSAPPLGTEAFF
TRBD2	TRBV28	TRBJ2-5	CASSFGGRAQETQYF
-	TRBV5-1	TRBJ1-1	CASSLIKGTEAFF
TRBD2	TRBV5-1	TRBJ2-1	CASSWGTSDNNEQFF
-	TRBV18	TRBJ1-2	CASSPGALANYGYTF
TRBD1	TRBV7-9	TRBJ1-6	CATSSGTVGSPLHF
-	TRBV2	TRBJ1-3	CASSVWKSGNTIYF
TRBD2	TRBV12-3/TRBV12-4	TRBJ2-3	CASSWGGTSVHTQYF
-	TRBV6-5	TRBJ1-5	CASSYSFIRGNQPQHF
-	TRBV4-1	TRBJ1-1	CASSQEKQARLGLAEAFF
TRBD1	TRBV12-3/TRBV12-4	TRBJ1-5	CASSWANRGYGNQPQHF
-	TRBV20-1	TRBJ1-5	CSASTGKGNQPQHF
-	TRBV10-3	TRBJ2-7	CAIQRDYEQYF
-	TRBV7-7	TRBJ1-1	CASSFSTRHTEAFF
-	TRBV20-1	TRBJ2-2	CSASDRFNTGELFF
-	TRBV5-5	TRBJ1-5	CASSFILDQPQHF
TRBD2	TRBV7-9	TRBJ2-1	CASSFEGGRFYNEQFF
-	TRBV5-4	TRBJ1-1	CASSSDQAAAEAFF
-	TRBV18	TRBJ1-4	CASSQSRGTNEKLFF
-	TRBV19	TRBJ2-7	CASSDRGTAYEQYF
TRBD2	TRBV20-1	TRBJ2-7	CSAQAGTIPYEQYF
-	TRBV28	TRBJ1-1	CATREGRTEAFF
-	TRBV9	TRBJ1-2	CASSVGVKGDGGYTF
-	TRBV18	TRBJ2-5	CASSPFGSKAAISPSGTKQETQYF
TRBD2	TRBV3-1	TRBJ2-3	CASSQLLAGGADTQYF